A few counts support the clone carrying this T cell receptor (beta chain). Its target is not known. This sample was taken from a study of identical twins. Findings and caveats of the study: Out-of-frame alpha sequences common to twins exhibited an excess of low generation probability. The models gave estimates that fell short of the out-of-frame TCR alpha sharing seen in monozygotic twins.

The germline CDR1 and CDR2 sequences are DFQATT and SNEGSKA (reference sequence). The CDR3 is 15 amino acids. V dropped 3 bases and J dropped 0; count of bases not matched to a gene: 4. TCRdb re-derived calls from the 5' RACE reads in MiXCR, one entry per CDR3 protein. The sample comprises about 530,000 distinct CDR3 sequences, 13% to 15% of which are singletons, and about 0.47% rests with the top ten. The sample was also linked to a second study, of yellow fever vaccine responses in identical twins.

This chain connects TRBV20-1 to TRBJ2-2; 7 bases agree with TRBD1. The clonotype originates from a woman between 18 and 29 years old in good health. Source material: CD4+ T cells sorted from blood. CDR3 bases: TGCAGTGCTAGGCCGGGACAGACGAACACCGGGGAGCTGTTTTTT. It yields the protein CSARPGQTNTGELFF.